This TCR beta chain was obtained from a study of vaccination and CD4 T cells after COVID-19. Background on the study: A CEFX pool, an HIV-1 Nef pool, or else no peptide went into the control cultures.

The sample's treatment: roughly 10-day PBMC culture with coronavirus spike peptide pools or control peptides (ViraFEST assay). During the years 2011-2018, before the COVID-19 pandemic, the unexposed donor's CD4+ T cells were collected. Antigen-specific T cell expansion with peptide pools preceded TCR sequencing in the ViraFEST approach. CD4+ T cells that had been cultured provided DNA sequenced with the Oncomine TCR Beta short-read assay. TCRdb recomputed calls from the PCR reads with MiXCR, one row per CDR3 protein. Here the sample spans about 8,300 distinct CDR3 sequences, roughly 50% being singletons. V lost 10 bases, J lost 5 bases, and 10 bases stayed unmatched. There are 13 residues in the CDR3. Germline CDR1 is SGHNT and CDR2 is YYREEE (reference sequence). Comments on this clonotype: The antigen is unknown.

The receptor was isolated from a human donor in good health. The chain couples TRBV5-4 to TRBJ2-7, with 9 bases identical to TRBD1. The specimen was CD4+ T cells from blood, cultured in vitro. The CDR3 DNA reads TGTGCCGGGGGGACAGGGCTTAGGGACGAGCAGTACTTC. Protein sequence: CAGGTGLRDEQYF.